The 29 T cell receptor beta chains below were found in one sample sequenced in a study of blood T cell repertoires in COVID-19. Method: immunoSEQ multiplex PCR; TCRdb's copy keeps in-frame clones and lacks some. The table has fewer than 200,000 clones, roughly 86% seen once. The sample taken for sequencing was peripheral blood. These receptor sequences come from a woman of 80 years or more with COVID-19, enrolled during active disease.

The V call is TRBV2, the J call TRBJ2-7; TRBD1 might be the D (5 bases). Germline values: CDR1 SNHLY, CDR2 FYNNEI. Trimming took 7 bases from V and 3 from J, leaving 13 bases between them. The CDR3 is made up of 13 amino acids. The CDR3 protein is CASTPGLNYEQYF. In nucleotides, the CDR3 is TGTGCCAGCACCCCAGGGTTGAACTACGAGCAGTACTTC.

The rearrangement links TRBV7-9 to TRBJ1-1; 7 bases fit TRBD1. The CDR3 is made up of 14 amino acids. V lost 6 bases and J lost 2; bases outside the gene matches: 6. Germline CDR1 SEHNR, CDR2 FQNEAQ (reference sequence). The CDR3 nucleotides read TGTGCCAGCAGGCCGCGACAGGGAAACACTGAAGCTTTCTTT. Translated, it gives CASRPRQGNTEAFF.

The chain is built from TRBV27 and TRBJ1-2; 7 bases are shared with TRBD1. The CDR3 is 12 amino acids. Germline CDR1 and CDR2: MNHEY and SMNVEV (reference sequence). V was pared by 8 bases and J by 7 bases, with 7 bases of the junction left unmatched. The CDR3 sequence is CASGTAGGGYTF. Written as DNA, the CDR3 is TGTGCCAGCGGGACAGCAGGTGGTGGCTACACCTTC.

The rearrangement links TRBV7-2 to TRBJ2-5; no clear D. CDR1 and CDR2 (germline): SGHTA, FQGNSA. The CDR3 is 14 amino acids. The ends were cut back, 5 bases at V and 5 bases at J, with 15 bases in the middle. The CDR3 nucleotides read TGTGCCAGCAGCCCACCCTGGTCCCGGGAGACCCAGTACTTC. Translating gives CASSPPWSRETQYF.

The chain recombines TRBV28 with TRBJ1-2; 8 bases map to TRBD1. The CDR3 consists of 16 residues. V lost 5 bases to trimming and J lost 3 bases; unmatched junction nucleotides: 11. Per the germline V gene, CDR1 is MDHEN and CDR2 is SYDVKM. CDR3 residues: CASSLLVGQGHYGYTF. CDR3 sequence (DNA): TGTGCCAGCAGTCTCTTGGTCGGACAGGGCCACTATGGCTACACCTTC.

Only one count was recorded for this clone. The chain couples TRBV10-1 to TRBJ2-3; TRBD2 is a possible D gene (6 bases). Per germline, CDR1 WNHNN and CDR2 SYGVQD (reference sequence). The CDR3 sequence is 16 residues long. Trimming removed 2 bases at V and 3 bases at J, with 15 bases between. CDR3 sequence: CASSEDGGARTDTQYF. Written as DNA, the CDR3 is TGCGCCAGCAGTGAGGACGGGGGAGCGAGAACAGATACGCAGTATTTT.

The V gene is TRBV29-1, the J gene TRBJ2-1; a possible D gene is TRBD2 (5 bases). CDR3 size: 15 residues. The germline gives CDR1 SQVTM, CDR2 ANQGSEA. Deletions cut 0 bases from V and 0 bases from J, with 9 bases between. CDR3 DNA sequence: TGCAGCGTTGAAGATATTAGCGCCTCCTACAATGAGCAGTTCTTC. It translates to CSVEDISASYNEQFF.

The J gene is TRBJ1-1, the V gene TRBV2, with 8 bases matching TRBD1. Trimming removed 7 bases from V and 5 bases from J; junction bases left unmatched: 12. The CDR3 is 15 amino acids. The V gene's germline CDR1 is SNHLY and CDR2 FYNNEI. CDR3 in amino acids: CASIERTGQGTEAFF. DNA of the CDR3: TGTGCCAGCATAGAGCGGACAGGGCAGGGTACTGAAGCTTTCTTT.

The CDR3 reads CASSLGQGATNEKLFF. The CDR3 DNA reads as TGCGCCAGCAGCCTAGGACAGGGCGCAACTAATGAAAAACTGTTTTTT. This chain connects TRBV4-3 to TRBJ1-4; TRBD1 matches 8 bases. This CDR3 spans 16 amino acids. Germline-derived CDR1 and CDR2 are LGHNA and YSLEER. V lost 4 bases and J lost 0; bases outside the gene matches: 4.

The chain recombines TRBV28 with TRBJ1-2; D is uncertain. Trimming took off 7 bases at V and 4 bases at J, with 16 bases between the two ends. The CDR3 length is 14 residues. From germline, CDR1 is MDHEN and CDR2 SYDVKM. The CDR3 reads CASIDTLTLYGYTF. CDR3 coding DNA: TGTGCCAGCATTGACACCCTTACTCTCTATGGCTACACCTTC.

This chain joins TRBV3-1 (or the pseudogene TRBV3-2) and TRBJ2-1; 10 bases match TRBD2. V dropped 0 bases and J dropped 2; count of bases not matched to a gene: 7. The V gene's germline CDR1 is LGHDT and CDR2 YNNKEL (reference sequence). This CDR3 has 18 amino acids. The CDR3 sequence: CASSQDRRLAGAYNEQFF. The CDR3 region has the DNA TGTGCCAGCAGCCAAGATCGGCGCCTAGCGGGAGCCTACAATGAGCAGTTCTTC.

The rearrangement joins TRBV19 to TRBJ2-1; 9 nucleotides agree with TRBD2. This CDR3 has 14 amino acids. The germline gives CDR1 LNHDA, CDR2 SQIVND (reference sequence). Trimming cost V 8 bases and J 3 bases; bases outside gene matches: 5. CDR3 DNA sequence: TGTGCCAGTCGGGCTAGCGGGATCTACAATGAGCAGTTCTTC. Its protein is CASRASGIYNEQFF.

The gene calls are TRBV28 and TRBJ1-1, with 7 bases aligning to TRBD1. The germline CDR1 and CDR2 sequences are MDHEN and SYDVKM. J gave up 0 bases and V 7 bases, and 5 bases lay outside the gene matches. This CDR3 is 14 amino acids long. The CDR3 sequence is CASTQGGVNTEAFF. DNA of the CDR3: TGTGCCAGCACCCAAGGGGGCGTGAACACTGAAGCTTTCTTT.

The chain links TRBV6-5 to TRBJ2-6, with a tentative D call TRBD1 (6 bases). Trimming removed 4 bases from V and 4 bases from J, with 11 bases in between. This CDR3 has 15 residues. The V gene's germline CDR1 is MNHEY and CDR2 SVGAGI. CDR3 bases: TGTGCCAGCAGTTCCACAGGGCACGGGGCCAACGTCCTGACTTTC. It encodes CASSSTGHGANVLTF.

The chain couples TRBV7-2 to TRBJ2-5; 8 bases match TRBD2. V shed 3 bases, J shed 4 bases, and the junction held 1 base outside the gene matches. CDR1 and CDR2 from the germline V gene are SGHTA and FQGNSA. This CDR3 has 13 residues. The CDR3 spells CASSLLAGETQYF. CDR3 sequence (DNA): TGTGCCAGCAGCTTGCTAGCGGGAGAGACCCAGTACTTC.

The J gene is TRBJ2-7, the V gene TRBV7-3, with a weak D call TRBD1 (6 bases). This CDR3 region has 12 residues. CDR1 is SGHTA, CDR2 FQGTGA, per germline. Trimming took 5 bases from V and 7 from J, leaving 12 bases between them. In DNA form, the CDR3 reads TGTGCCAGCAGCCTGCCTAGGGGGGAGCAGTACTTC. It codes for CASSLPRGEQYF.

V usage is TRBV6-2 or TRBV6-3 and J usage is TRBJ1-5; TRBD1 aligns across 10 bases. The CDR3 runs to 15 residues. Germline V gives CDR1 MNHEY, CDR2 SVGEGT. With V trimmed by 2 bases and J by 6 bases, 4 bases remained unmatched. CDR3 sequence reads: CASSYKTGGPQPQHF. CDR3 in DNA: TGTGCCAGCAGTTACAAGACAGGGGGCCCTCAGCCCCAGCATTTT.

The chain has TRBV3-1 (or the pseudogene TRBV3-2) and TRBJ1-4, with D possibly being TRBD1 (5 bases). This CDR3 region has 14 residues. Germline V gene data show CDR1 as LGHDT and CDR2 as YNNKEL (reference sequence). The V end was cut by 4 bases, the J end by 6 bases, with 12 bases between. Here the CDR3 DNA reads TGTGCCAGCAGCCTATTTCAGGGATATGAAAAACTGTTTTTT. Translation gives CASSLFQGYEKLFF.

The genes are TRBV7-2 and TRBJ2-5, with TRBD2 identical over 12 bases. The CDR3 is made up of 15 amino acids. Germline assignment: CDR1 SGHTA and CDR2 FQGNSA. V lost 5 bases and J lost 4; bases outside the gene matches: 5. CDR3 loop: CASSTLAGGRETQYF. DNA of the CDR3: TGTGCCAGCAGCACGCTAGCGGGAGGGCGAGAGACCCAGTACTTC.

The chain recombines TRBV6-6 with TRBJ1-5; tentative D call: TRBD1 (5 bases). V lost 7 bases and J lost 3, with 10 bases in between. CDR1 and CDR2 from the germline V gene are MNHNY and SVGAGI (reference sequence). The length of the CDR3 is 13 residues. This chain's CDR3 is CASTRQYNQPQHF. Written as DNA, the CDR3 is TGTGCCAGCACCAGACAGTACAATCAGCCCCAGCATTTT.

This chain links TRBV5-4 with TRBJ1-6; D remains unclear. This CDR3 has 16 amino acids. Between the trimmed V and J ends, which lost 0 bases and 2 bases, there was a span of 9 bases. The germline V gene has CDR1 SGHNT and CDR2 YYREEE (reference sequence). The CDR3 DNA reads as TGTGCCAGCAGCTTGGGGCAGGTCCCCTATAATTCACCCCTCCACTTT. Translation gives CASSLGQVPYNSPLHF.

The V call is TRBV14, the J call TRBJ2-5, with 14 positions matching TRBD2. The CDR3 is made up of 18 amino acids. In germline, CDR1 is SGHDN, CDR2 FVKESK. J gave up 5 bases and V 0 bases, and 8 bases lay outside the gene matches. The chain's CDR3 is CASSQEPGLAGAMETQYF. In DNA, the CDR3 is TGTGCCAGCAGCCAAGAACCGGGACTAGCGGGAGCTATGGAGACCCAGTACTTC. The full variable domain, rest sourced from reference TRBV14 and TRBJ2-5, is EAGVTQFPSHSVIEKGQTVTLRCDPISGHDNLYWYRRVMGKEIKFLLHFVKESKQDESGMPNNRFLAERTGGTYSTLKVQPAELEDSGVYFCASSQEPGLAGAMETQYFGPGTRLLVL.

V and J are TRBV9 and TRBJ2-3; D unresolved. CDR1 and CDR2 (germline): SGDLS, YYNGEE. V was cut by 0 bases and J by 4 bases, with 21 bases left in between. This CDR3 is 18 amino acids long. The CDR3 DNA sequence: TGTGCCAGCAGCGTAGGCCTCAGACACCCCAAAGTCCCAGATACGCAGTATTTT. This encodes CASSVGLRHPKVPDTQYF.

V is TRBV15 and J is TRBJ2-3; 8 nucleotides match TRBD2. Germline values: CDR1 LNHNV, CDR2 YYDKDF (reference sequence). The V segment lost 0 bases and the J segment 2 bases; nucleotides outside the gene matches: 19. This CDR3 spans 21 amino acids. CDR3 sequence reads: CATSRDLPIDGQTSDTDTQYF. CDR3 DNA sequence: TGTGCCACCAGCAGAGATCTCCCGATAGATGGGCAGACTAGCGACACAGATACGCAGTATTTT.

The chain uses TRBV29-1 and TRBJ1-2, with TRBD1 matching 7 bases. From germline, CDR1 is SQVTM and CDR2 ANQGSEA. The CDR3 has 13 residues. V lost 4 bases, J lost 3 bases, and 5 bases stayed unmatched. In DNA, the CDR3 is TGCAGCGTTGGACAGGGAGATGACTATGGCTACACCTTC. Translating it yields CSVGQGDDYGYTF.

This chain links TRBV9 with TRBJ1-3; 7 nucleotides match TRBD1. The junction had 6 bases not matched to a gene; V was cut back by 4 bases and J by 5 bases. The CDR3 contains 14 residues. Germline CDR1 and CDR2: SGDLS and YYNGEE. CDR3 nucleotides: TGTGCCAGCAGCCGGGACAGTAATAGAAACACCATATATTTT. This gives the protein CASSRDSNRNTIYF.

The chain has TRBV7-8 and TRBJ1-1; perhaps TRBD1 as D (6 bases). Trimming removed 3 bases from V and 4 bases from J, with 12 bases in between. CDR1 SGHVS and CDR2 FQNEAQ come from the germline V gene. The CDR3 length is 14 residues. Here the CDR3 reads CASSLGGGRTEAFF. The CDR3 nucleotides are TGTGCCAGCAGCTTGGGTGGGGGCCGCACTGAAGCTTTCTTT.

The genes are TRBV5-1 and TRBJ2-5, with D possibly being TRBD2 (5 bases). CDR3 length equals 12 residues. Germline V lookup: CDR1 SGHRS, CDR2 YFSETQ. V gave up 5 bases and J gave up 7 bases, with 12 bases separating them. DNA of the CDR3: TGCGCCAGCAGTGAGGGAGACGGGACCCAGTACTTC. Residues: CASSEGDGTQYF.

V usage is TRBV5-8 and J usage is TRBJ2-2, with TRBD2 identical over 11 bases. The germline CDR1 and CDR2 sequences are SGHTS and YDEGEE. The trim removed 4 bases at V and 4 bases at J, leaving 3 bases unmatched. This CDR3 is 15 amino acids long. CDR3 residues: CASSKGTSGTGELFF. The CDR3 DNA reads as TGTGCCAGCAGCAAAGGGACTAGCGGCACCGGGGAGCTGTTTTTT.